Described below is a single TCR beta chain sequence and its context. It lacks a known antigen. Qualities for individual bases were not recorded, and no much larger clone is one base off. PBMCs were isolated by Ficoll-Paque density gradient centrifugation. The data are from a study of T-cell memory formation after mild COVID-19 listed by TCRdb under 2021. General notes on the study: TCR sequence clusters from the two donors were largely donor specific. Longitudinal TCRalpha and TCRbeta repertoire sequencing tracked T-cell clones expanding and contracting after mild COVID-19 in a couple of donors. Two young, previously healthy adult volunteers made up the cohort, one male and one female.

Beyond this particular receptor, the publication reports: Balanced CD4/CD8 phenotypes were observed for clones contracting from day 15 to 85, whereas a bias towards CD4+ was observed for a second wave of clones expanding from day 15 to 37. Contracting CD4+ clones turned up mainly in the CM and EM memory subsets, whereas EMRA was where CD8+ clones were enriched. Whether the second-wave clones peaking on day 37 were SARS-CoV-2 specific was not confirmed. The detection of some responding clones in pre-infection memory suggests that pre-existing cross-reactive memory T cells joined the SARS-CoV-2 response. Only a couple of mild cases were covered in the study, and larger cohorts including severe cases with pre-infection samples were considered necessary.

The data were produced on an Illumina NovaSeq 6000. Using 5'RACE with constant-segment primers, TCRalpha and TCRbeta cDNA libraries were constructed, with sample barcodes and unique molecular identifiers added in the process. RNA was extracted from every sample with Trizol reagent. Libraries were amplified in two PCR steps, with a second sample barcode and Illumina TruSeq adapters added in the second step. Sequencing of the libraries was done on an Illumina NovaSeq, producing 2 x 150 bp paired-end reads. The authors' pipeline ran thus. Reads were demultiplexed and collapsed into UMI-guided consensus sequences with migec v1.2.7. With mixcr v2.1.11, UMI consensuses were aligned to TRA and TRB V and J templates and assembled into clonotypes. Clonotypes were classified as expanded or contracted when called significant by both edgeR and NoisET, with noise models trained on biological replicates. For edgeR calls, a false discovery rate-adjusted p below 0.01 and a log2 fold-change threshold of 1 were applied. PCA with hierarchical clustering of max-normalized trajectories of the 1000 most abundant clonotypes was used as exploratory dynamics analysis. The CD4 or CD8 phenotype of responding clones was assigned using the separately sequenced CD4+ and CD8+ repertoires. TCRdb handled the public reads itself, with Q25 trimming in fastp and clone calling in MiXCR, and kept productive beta chains. Identical CDR3 proteins give one entry, which carries the most common genes and DNA. Clone size and V and J calls follow TCRdb, not the original study. The sample data list roughly 250,000 distinct CDR3 sequences, and over 15% of these were observed just once. Roughly 3.6% of the sample rests with the top ten.

From the cysteine up to the phenylalanine, the CDR3 has a length of 13 residues. Only CDR3 DNA remains: 39 bases, in frame from the first base. The germline V gene (reference sequence) sets CDR1 to DFQATT and CDR2 to SNEGSKA. The trim is 7 bases for V and 6 bases for J, with a gap of 16 bases between the germline ends. The chain uses TRBV20-1 and TRBJ2-1; no D gene call is confident. The sequenced material came from PBMCs or a T cell subset sorted from them (not recorded which). This receptor was identified in a man aged 18 to 35 who had mild COVID-19 (a few samples of this study predate the infection). The sample titles of this study are shuffled in the database, so cell type and time point are left out; the donor was told from shared clones. This receptor has the CDR3 CSVQPPPSNEQFF. The nucleotide sequence is given as TGCAGTGTCCAGCCCCCCCCCTCCAATGAGCAGTTCTTC.